This passage covers 5 T cell receptor beta chains from one sample sequenced in a study of T cell repertoires in cytomegalovirus infection. MiXCR, run by TCRdb on the reads, gives a single entry per CDR3 protein. Of 680,000 or so distinct CDR3 sequences listed, under 40% are singletons. Sample: PBMCs. The receptors here all came from a human donor in good health (CMV status not recorded). Some clones in this sample may be carry-over from other donors' samples.

The chain has TRBV7-9 and TRBJ1-1; TRBD1 is a possible D gene (6 bases). CDR3 size: 11 residues. Trimming took 4 bases from V and 11 from J, leaving 11 bases between them. Germline V gene data show CDR1 as SEHNR and CDR2 as FQNEAQ (reference sequence). CDR3: CASSSQGPAFF. CDR3 coding DNA: TGTGCCAGCAGCTCACAGGGTCCGGCTTTCTTT.

This clonotype was seen a single time. The chain uses TRBV12-3 or TRBV12-4 and TRBJ1-5, with 8 bases identical to TRBD1. The V and J ends lost 2 bases and 1 base, in that order; junction bases with no gene match: 4. CDR3 length: 16 residues. This chain's CDR3 is CASSLTRGPSNQPQHF. As DNA, the CDR3 is TGTGCCAGCAGTTTAACCAGGGGGCCGAGCAATCAGCCCCAGCATTTT.

Notes on this clonotype: This may arise from a read error, as a much more abundant clone is one base away. No conserved phenylalanine or tryptophan ends this CDR3, so it is likely a read error. The chain is built from TRBV28 and TRBJ2-7; D unresolved. Between the trimmed V and J ends, which lost 8 bases and 3 bases, there was a span of 11 bases. Germline V gene lookup returns CDR1 MDHEN and CDR2 SYDVKM. The CDR3 is 12 residues long. This CDR3 is CASALGYYEQYS. The CDR3 DNA follows: TGTGCCAGCGCTCTTGGATACTACGAGCAGTACTCC.

The rearrangement links TRBV20-1 to TRBJ1-2, with D maybe TRBD1 (6 bases). The CDR3 is 12 amino acids. Germline V gene sequence: CDR1 DFQATT, CDR2 SNEGSKA (reference sequence). For the CDR3, the DNA is TGCAGCGGGGAGGGGGGCGACTATGGCTACACCTTC. Its translation is CSGEGGDYGYTF.

As for this clonotype: Relative to the germline gene, one junction end is altered; a read error may explain this. The chain links TRBV4-1 to TRBJ2-7, with D perhaps matching TRBD2 (5 bases). Per germline, CDR1 MGHRA and CDR2 YSYEKL. The CDR3 length is 15 residues. CDR3 coding DNA: TGTGCCAGCAGCCAAGCCCCGGGGAGCTCCTACGAGCAGTACTTC. Translated: CASSQAPGSSYEQYF.